This TCR beta chain is from a study of shared T cell receptors in the human thymus. Germline-derived CDR1 and CDR2 are SNHLY and FYNNEI. The CDR3 totals 18 residues. Unmatched junction bases numbered 13, after V lost 2 bases and J lost 3 bases. Data came from immunoSEQ multiplex PCR; TCRdb stores just in-frame clones and leaves some out. Here the sample spans roughly 710,000 clones, 80% to 90% being singletons. This sample also belongs to another study, concerning human thymus T cells. That investigation notes: Thymic and blood repertoires appeared to show biased V and J gene usage. Related studies noted strongly shared thymic repertoires across unrelated people.

This clonotype originated in a girl under three years old with a congenital heart defect. The V gene is TRBV2, the J gene TRBJ2-3; 8 bases map to TRBD2. Sequenced: thymocytes. For the CDR3, the DNA is TGTGCCAGCAGTGAAATCGTCGCTGGCGGGGGGAAAACAGATACGCAGTATTTT. Amino acids: CASSEIVAGGGKTDTQYF.